The clone carrying this T cell receptor beta chain was found once. V dropped 6 bases and J dropped 2; count of bases not matched to a gene: 11. The CDR3 is 17 amino acids. Looked up from germline, CDR1 is MNHNS and CDR2 is SASEGT. This entry is derived from a study of cytomegalovirus exposure and HLA in healthy donors. The PCR ran on 60 Vbeta and 13 Jbeta primers. The data were produced by immunoSEQ multiplex PCR, yet TCRdb's version contains in-frame clones alone and is incomplete. Of some 100,000 clones listed, roughly 60% are singletons. The chain has TRBV6-1 and TRBJ1-3; 9 positions agree with TRBD1. This clonotype was sampled from a young woman in good health and CMV-seropositive. The source material was PBMCs. The CDR3 DNA is TGTGCCAGCAGCGAATCTACACAGGGGGCCCCTGGAAACACCATATATTTT. It encodes CASSESTQGAPGNTIYF.